The rows below give T cell receptor beta chains drawn from one sample of a study of shared clonotypes between healthy human individuals. Sequencing used immunoSEQ multiplex PCR; TCRdb keeps in-frame clones, though not all of them. The table has a few million clones, roughly 93% seen once. Input material: naive CD4+ T cells from PBMCs. The source of these receptors is a man aged 18 to 35 in good health. Some clones in this sample may be carry-over from other donors' samples. Both conserved end residues are part of each CDR3. The order of the fields is J gene, clone size, D gene, V gene, CDR3 protein, CDR3 DNA. The D gene is left open where the match is weak. Clone sizes are given selectively: once, few, many, or a class where the clone is expanded.

>TRBJ2-2|NA|NA|TRBV7-9
CASSPTTFRGMGTGELFF
TGTGCCAGCAGCCCTACAACCTTTCGCGGGATGGGCACCGGGGAGCTGTTTTTT
>TRBJ2-2|few|NA|TRBV9
CASSVVAGTGELFF
TGTGCCAGCAGCGTAGTAGCTGGCACCGGGGAGCTGTTTTTT
>TRBJ1-5|once|TRBD1|TRBV2
CASSENRGVGQPQHF
TGTGCCAGCAGTGAGAACAGGGGGGTGGGTCAGCCCCAGCATTTT
>TRBJ2-2|NA|NA|TRBV5-1
CASSSSPSGRNTGELFF
TGCGCCAGCAGCTCATCCCCCTCGGGGAGGAACACCGGGGAGCTGTTTTTT
>TRBJ2-7|NA|TRBD2|TRBV11-1
CASSSLAGGPYEQYF
TGTGCCAGCAGCTCCCTAGCGGGAGGTCCCTACGAGCAGTACTTC
>TRBJ1-4|NA|TRBD1|TRBV11-2
CASSQRLGTGYRLGEKLFF
TGTGCCAGCAGCCAGCGGCTTGGGACAGGTTACAGGCTGGGGGAAAAACTGTTTTTT
>TRBJ1-1|NA|TRBD1|TRBV28
CASSSGTGGASSLAFF
TGTGCCAGCAGTTCCGGGACAGGGGGCGCCTCCTCTTTAGCTTTCTTT
>TRBJ2-2|NA|TRBD1|TRBV27
CASRRGQVETGELFF
TGTGCCAGCAGGAGGGGGCAGGTTGAGACCGGGGAGCTGTTTTTT
>TRBJ1-1|NA|NA|TRBV9
CASSVTSQGTEAFF
TGTGCCAGCAGCGTAACTAGCCAGGGCACTGAAGCTTTCTTT
>TRBJ2-7|NA|TRBD2|TRBV9
CASSAGGSLAGGEQYF
TGTGCCAGCAGCGCTGGAGGGAGTCTAGCGGGAGGCGAGCAGTACTTC
>TRBJ2-1|NA|TRBD2|TRBV29-1
CSVRGLAGTRSYNEQFF
TGCAGCGTTAGGGGACTAGCGGGCACTAGATCCTACAATGAGCAGTTCTTC
>TRBJ2-7|NA|TRBD1|TRBV18
CASSPQTYRGNEQYF
TGTGCCAGCTCACCACAAACCTACAGGGGCAACGAGCAGTACTTC
>TRBJ2-7|NA|TRBD2|TRBV15
CATSRVLAGDSYYEQYF
TGTGCCACCAGCAGAGTGCTAGCGGGAGATTCGTATTACGAGCAGTACTTC
>TRBJ2-7|NA|TRBD2|TRBV6-1
CASVPGLADYEQYF
TGTGCCAGCGTTCCGGGACTAGCGGACTACGAGCAGTACTTC
>TRBJ2-5|NA|NA|TRBV5-4
CASSLGGEETQYF
TGTGCCAGCAGCTTAGGGGGGGAAGAGACCCAGTACTTC
>TRBJ1-4|NA|NA|TRBV5-1
CASSLRGANEKLFF
TGCGCCAGCAGCCTTCGGGGGGCTAATGAAAAACTGTTTTTT
>TRBJ1-1|NA|NA|TRBV19
CASSIDFRAEAFF
TGTGCCAGTAGTATAGATTTCAGGGCTGAAGCTTTCTTT
>TRBJ1-1|NA|NA|TRBV19
CASTMEQGDTEAFF
TGTGCCAGTACCATGGAACAGGGAGACACTGAAGCTTTCTTT
>TRBJ2-1|NA|NA|TRBV12-5
CASGSLSYNEQFF
TGTGCTAGTGGTTCCCTCTCCTACAATGAGCAGTTCTTC
>TRBJ1-2|NA|NA|TRBV7-2
CASSLAPRQVNYGYTF
TGTGCCAGCAGCTTAGCCCCCCGGCAGGTTAACTATGGCTACACCTTC
>TRBJ1-1|NA|NA|TRBV5-1
CASSSIDRYTEAFF
TGCGCCAGCAGCTCTATAGACAGATACACTGAAGCTTTCTTT
>TRBJ2-7|NA|TRBD2|TRBV7-9
CASSLVVRLAGLSYEQYF
TGTGCCAGCAGCTTAGTTGTTCGGCTAGCGGGCCTCTCCTACGAGCAGTACTTC
>TRBJ2-1|NA|TRBD2|TRBV5-1
CASTRTSGSNEQFF
TGCGCCAGCACGCGGACTAGCGGGAGCAATGAGCAGTTCTTC
>TRBJ2-1|NA|TRBD2|TRBV5-1
CASSLIAGGHNEQFF
TGCGCCAGCAGCTTGATAGCGGGAGGGCACAATGAGCAGTTCTTC
>TRBJ2-3|NA|NA|TRBV18
CASSPTGHRNTDTQYF
TGTGCCAGCTCACCAACAGGACACCGAAACACAGATACGCAGTATTTT
>TRBJ2-1|NA|TRBD1|TRBV15
CATSRDSVKGTGYNNEQFF
TGTGCCACCAGCAGAGATTCGGTGAAGGGGACAGGGTATAACAATGAGCAGTTCTTC
>TRBJ2-1|NA|TRBD1|TRBV6-5
CASSSVKTGYNEQFF
TGTGCCAGCAGCTCGGTTAAGACAGGGTACAATGAGCAGTTCTTC
>TRBJ2-2|NA|NA|TRBV2
CASSVAGRDTGELFF
TGTGCCAGCAGTGTTGCAGGGAGAGACACCGGGGAGCTGTTTTTT
>TRBJ2-2|NA|TRBD1|TRBV27
CASRFTQGAGELFF
TGTGCCAGCCGTTTCACGCAGGGGGCCGGGGAGCTGTTTTTT
>TRBJ1-1|NA|TRBD1|TRBV15
CATSRDPGTDFTEAFF
TGTGCCACCAGCAGAGACCCCGGGACAGATTTTACTGAAGCTTTCTTT
>TRBJ2-7|NA|NA|TRBV5-1
CASSLSGYEQYF
TGCGCCAGCAGCTTGTCCGGTTACGAGCAGTACTTC
>TRBJ1-2|NA|TRBD1|TRBV9
CASSVGDRVLGNYGYTF
TGTGCCAGCAGCGTAGGGGACAGGGTACTGGGAAACTATGGCTACACCTTC
>TRBJ1-2|once|NA|TRBV28
CASSPTTLHGYTF
TGTGCCAGCAGTCCCACCACCCTCCATGGCTACACCTTC
>TRBJ2-7|once|TRBD1|TRBV7-3
CASSLSGQGAYEQYF
TGTGCCAGCAGCTTATCTGGACAGGGGGCTTACGAGCAGTACTTC
>TRBJ2-1|NA|NA|TRBV29-1
CSVEVGTGYNEQFF
TGCAGCGTTGAAGTTGGCACCGGTTACAATGAGCAGTTCTTC
>TRBJ1-1|NA|NA|TRBV27
CASSLFWGRGKAAEAFF
TGTGCCAGCAGTCTTTTCTGGGGCAGGGGAAAAGCGGCTGAAGCTTTCTTT
>TRBJ1-4|NA|NA|TRBV19
CASSIRKGWNEKLFF
TGTGCCAGTAGTATTCGAAAGGGTTGGAATGAAAAACTGTTTTTT
>TRBJ2-1|NA|NA|TRBV27
CASSLFTATYNEQFF
TGTGCCAGCAGTTTATTCACCGCTACCTACAATGAGCAGTTCTTC
>TRBJ1-1|NA|NA|TRBV23-1
CASSHPELTPPRGTEAFF
TGCGCCAGCAGTCACCCTGAACTGACACCCCCTCGGGGCACTGAAGCTTTCTTT
>TRBJ2-2|NA|NA|TRBV30
CAWPRPGSSNTGELFF
TGTGCCTGGCCCAGGCCGGGGTCATCGAACACCGGGGAGCTGTTTTTT
>TRBJ2-7|NA|TRBD2|TRBV6-5
CASSSEGLAGPYEQYF
TGTGCCAGCAGTTCAGAGGGACTAGCGGGACCCTACGAGCAGTACTTC
>TRBJ1-3|NA|NA|TRBV5-4
CASSLEWGPKAGNTIYF
TGTGCCAGCAGCTTGGAGTGGGGGCCAAAAGCTGGAAACACCATATATTTT